The source of this T cell receptor beta chain is a study of cytomegalovirus exposure and HLA in healthy donors. PCR used 60 Vbeta primers and 13 Jbeta primers. Generated by immunoSEQ multiplex PCR, the TCRdb table keeps only in-frame clones and is missing some. This table holds approximately 250,000 clones, more than 75% found once. This CDR3 is 17 amino acids long. V gave up 1 base and J gave up 0 bases, with 14 bases separating them. Germline CDR1 reads LGHNA; CDR2 reads YNFKEQ. With respect to this clone: Its antigen remains unknown.

Study conclusions and caveats: In a later analysis, the majority of CMV-associated beta chains seemingly showed HLA restriction. HLA allele associations emerged for around 15,000 TCR beta sequences in a later analysis, at 0.05 false discovery rate.

The sample taken for sequencing was PBMCs. The sequence was collected from a girl aged 2 to 9 in good health and CMV-seronegative. The V call is TRBV4-2, the J call TRBJ2-3; D possibly corresponds to TRBD2 (7 bases). CDR3 loop: CASSQGGGGSSTDTQYF. In DNA form, the CDR3 reads TGTGCCAGCAGCCAAGGAGGGGGGGGCTCTAGCACAGATACGCAGTATTTT.